What follows describes a single TCR beta chain. The data belong to a study of control samples from healthy donors and cancer patients. TCRdb keeps only in-frame clones here, not all; method: immunoSEQ multiplex PCR. The sample consists of about 95,000 clones, about 85% of them appearing once. The CDR3 sequence is 15 residues long. Germline V gives CDR1 MNHEY, CDR2 SVGEGT. Trimming cost V 5 bases and J 0 bases; bases outside gene matches: 4. The clonotype comes from a young man in good health. The sample consisted of blood. The chain uses TRBV6-2 or TRBV6-3 and TRBJ2-1; 7 bases map to TRBD1. The CDR3 DNA is TGTGCCAGCAGTCTGGACAGGAGCTCCTACAATGAGCAGTTCTTC. Its translation: CASSLDRSSYNEQFF.